This TCR beta chain was documented in a study of human T cells and chemical hapten exposure. Study-level background: From small differences in pooled library volume came most of the variation in per-sample TCR yields.

Time point given: healthy volunteer bleed at 6 weeks. The starting material, unfractionated whole blood, was used for total RNA extraction. Authors' processing steps: Samples held a median of around 100,000 TCRs, range 23,224–690,600. TCRdb reprocessed the RACE reads via MiXCR and lists one record per CDR3 protein. The V and J calls were not made by the authors but by TCRdb's processing. Here the sample spans 65,000 to 95,000 distinct CDR3 sequences, roughly 7.9% being singletons. A single count supports this clonotype. From germline, CDR1 is DFQATT and CDR2 SNEGSKA (reference sequence). CDR3 size: 15 residues. V lost 6 bases and J 3 bases, leaving 18 bases between the germline ends.

The TCR originated in a female donor in good health. Some clones in this sample may be carry-over from other donors' samples. This sequence joins TRBV20-1 and TRBJ2-1; unclear D gene. Material: whole blood. DNA for the CDR3: TGCAGTGCGCCCCGCTGGAACATATTCTACAATGAGCAGTTCTTC. Protein product: CSAPRWNIFYNEQFF.